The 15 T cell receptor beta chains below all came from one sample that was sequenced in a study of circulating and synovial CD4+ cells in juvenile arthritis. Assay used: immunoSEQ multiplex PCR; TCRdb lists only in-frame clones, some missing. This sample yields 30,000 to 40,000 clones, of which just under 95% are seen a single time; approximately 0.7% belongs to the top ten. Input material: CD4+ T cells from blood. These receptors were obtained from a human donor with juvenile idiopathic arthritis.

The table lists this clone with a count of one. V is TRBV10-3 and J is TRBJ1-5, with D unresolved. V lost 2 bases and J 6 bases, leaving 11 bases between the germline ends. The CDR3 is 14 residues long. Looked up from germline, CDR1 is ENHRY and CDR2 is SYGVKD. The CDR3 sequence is CAISELGRSQPQHF. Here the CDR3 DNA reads TGTGCCATCAGTGAGCTTGGGAGGAGTCAGCCCCAGCATTTT.

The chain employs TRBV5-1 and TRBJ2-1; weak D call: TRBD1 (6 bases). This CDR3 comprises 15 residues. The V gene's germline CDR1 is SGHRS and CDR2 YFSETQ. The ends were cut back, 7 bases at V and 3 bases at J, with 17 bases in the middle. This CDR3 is CASQETGGVYNEQFF. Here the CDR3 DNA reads TGCGCCAGCCAGGAGACAGGTGGGGTCTACAATGAGCAGTTCTTC.

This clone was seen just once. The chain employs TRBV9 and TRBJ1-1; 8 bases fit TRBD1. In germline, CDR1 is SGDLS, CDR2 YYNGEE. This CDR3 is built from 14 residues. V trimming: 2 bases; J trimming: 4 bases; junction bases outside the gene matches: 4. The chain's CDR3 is CASSVSQGGTEAFF. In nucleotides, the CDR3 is TGTGCCAGCAGCGTGTCACAGGGGGGCACTGAAGCTTTCTTT.

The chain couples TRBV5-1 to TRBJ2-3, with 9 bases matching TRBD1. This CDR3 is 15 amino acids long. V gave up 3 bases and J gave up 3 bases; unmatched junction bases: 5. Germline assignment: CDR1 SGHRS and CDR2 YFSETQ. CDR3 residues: CASSSPGTGTDTQYF. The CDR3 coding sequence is TGCGCCAGCAGCTCCCCCGGGACAGGGACAGATACGCAGTATTTT.

The DNA for the CDR3 is TGTGCCAGCAGCTTATGGTCCGGGACAGGGAACACCGGGGAGCTGTTTTTT. This codes for CASSLWSGTGNTGELFF. V and J are TRBV11-2 and TRBJ2-2; 8 nucleotides line up with TRBD1. The CDR3 has 17 amino acids. With V trimmed by 2 bases and J by 1 base, 6 bases remained unmatched. Germline V lookup: CDR1 SGHAT, CDR2 FQNNGV.

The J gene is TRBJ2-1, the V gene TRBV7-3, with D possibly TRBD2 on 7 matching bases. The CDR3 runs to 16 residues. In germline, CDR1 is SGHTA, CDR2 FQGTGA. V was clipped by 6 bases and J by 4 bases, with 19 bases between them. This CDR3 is CASSRAPGGLYNEQFF. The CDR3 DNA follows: TGTGCCAGCAGTCGTGCCCCGGGGGGCTTGTACAATGAGCAGTTCTTC. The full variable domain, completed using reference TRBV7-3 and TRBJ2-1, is GAGVSQTPSNKVTEKGKYVELRCDPISGHTALYWYRQSLGQGPEFLIYFQGTGAADDSGLPNDRFFAVRPEGSVSTLKIQRTERGDSAVYLCASSRAPGGLYNEQFFGPGTRLTVL.

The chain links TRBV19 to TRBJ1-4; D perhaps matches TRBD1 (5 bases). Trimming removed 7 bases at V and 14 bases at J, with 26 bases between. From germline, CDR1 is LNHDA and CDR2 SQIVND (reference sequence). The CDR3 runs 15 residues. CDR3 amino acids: CASKAPGHLGERLFF. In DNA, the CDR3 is TGTGCCAGTAAAGCCCCCGGACATTTAGGGGAAAGGCTGTTTTTT.

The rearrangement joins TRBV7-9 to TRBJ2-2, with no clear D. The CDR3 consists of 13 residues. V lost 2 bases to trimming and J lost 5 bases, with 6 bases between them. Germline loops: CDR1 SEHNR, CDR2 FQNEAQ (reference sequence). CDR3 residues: CASSLTVTGELFF. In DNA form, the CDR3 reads TGTGCCAGCAGCTTAACAGTAACCGGGGAGCTGTTTTTT.

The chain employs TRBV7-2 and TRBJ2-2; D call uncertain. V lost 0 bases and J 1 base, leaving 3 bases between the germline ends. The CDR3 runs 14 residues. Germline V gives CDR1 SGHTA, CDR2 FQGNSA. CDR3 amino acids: CASSLAQNTGELFF. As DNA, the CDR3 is TGTGCCAGCAGCTTAGCTCAGAACACCGGGGAGCTGTTTTTT.

The CDR3 DNA is TGTGCCAGCAGTTTCGACGGACAGGCCTCCTACGAGCAGTACTTC. Encoded protein: CASSFDGQASYEQYF. The V gene is TRBV5-8, the J gene TRBJ2-7, with 7 bases matching TRBD1. Per germline, CDR1 SGHTS and CDR2 YDEGEE. The CDR3 is 15 residues long. Trimming removed 5 bases from V and 0 bases from J; junction bases left unmatched: 8.

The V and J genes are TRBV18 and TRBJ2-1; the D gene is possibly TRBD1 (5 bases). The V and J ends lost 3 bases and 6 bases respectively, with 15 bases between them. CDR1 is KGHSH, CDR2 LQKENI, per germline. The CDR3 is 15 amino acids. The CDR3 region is CASSPRQMSGNEQFF. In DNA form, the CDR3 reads TGTGCCAGCTCACCTAGACAGATGAGTGGCAATGAGCAGTTCTTC.

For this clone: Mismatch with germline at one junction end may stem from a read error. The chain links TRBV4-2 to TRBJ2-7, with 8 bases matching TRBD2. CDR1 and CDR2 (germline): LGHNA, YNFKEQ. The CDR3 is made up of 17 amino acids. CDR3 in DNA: TGTGCCAGCAGCCAGACCCCCCGTCGGGGGGGCTCCCACGAGCAGTACTTC. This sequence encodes CASSQTPRRGGSHEQYF.

CDR3 amino acids: CASSLNRGWSTEAFF. In nucleotides, the CDR3 is TGTGCCAGCTCACTAAACAGGGGCTGGAGCACTGAAGCTTTCTTT. The chain joins TRBV18 to TRBJ1-1; the match to TRBD1 covers 7 bases. CDR3 length equals 15 residues. V trimming: 4 bases; J trimming: 4 bases; junction bases outside the gene matches: 9. CDR1 KGHSH and CDR2 LQKENI come from the germline V gene.

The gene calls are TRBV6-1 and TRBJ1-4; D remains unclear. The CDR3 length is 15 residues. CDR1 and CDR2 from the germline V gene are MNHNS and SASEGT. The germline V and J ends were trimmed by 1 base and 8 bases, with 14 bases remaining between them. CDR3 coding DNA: TGTGCCAGCAGTGAAGGTCCTGGCCGCCCCGAAAAACTGTTTTTT. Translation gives CASSEGPGRPEKLFF.

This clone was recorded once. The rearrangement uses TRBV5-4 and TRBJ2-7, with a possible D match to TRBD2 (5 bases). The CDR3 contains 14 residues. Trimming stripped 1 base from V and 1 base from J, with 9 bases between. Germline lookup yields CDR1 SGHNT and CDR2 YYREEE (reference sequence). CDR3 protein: CASSLRGRSYEQYF. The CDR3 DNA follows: TGTGCCAGCAGCTTGCGGGGTAGGTCCTACGAGCAGTACTTC.